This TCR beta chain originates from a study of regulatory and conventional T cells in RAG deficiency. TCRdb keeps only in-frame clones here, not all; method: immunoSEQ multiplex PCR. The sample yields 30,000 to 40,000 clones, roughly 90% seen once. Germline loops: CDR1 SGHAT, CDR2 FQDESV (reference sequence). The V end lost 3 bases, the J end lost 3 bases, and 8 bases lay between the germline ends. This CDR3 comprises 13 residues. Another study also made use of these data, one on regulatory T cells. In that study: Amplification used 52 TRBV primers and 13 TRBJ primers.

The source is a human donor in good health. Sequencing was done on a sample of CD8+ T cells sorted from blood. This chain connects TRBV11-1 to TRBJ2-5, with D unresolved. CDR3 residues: CASSFEQKETQYF. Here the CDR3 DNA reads TGTGCCAGCAGCTTTGAACAGAAAGAGACCCAGTACTTC. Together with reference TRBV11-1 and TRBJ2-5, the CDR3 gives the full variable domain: EAEVAQSPRYKITEKSQAVAFWCDPISGHATLYWYRQILGQGPELLVQFQDESVVDDSQLPKDRFSAERLKGVDSTLKIQPAELGDSAMYLCASSFEQKETQYFGPGTRLLVL.